The rows below give T cell receptor beta chains drawn from one sample of a study of T cell responses to AZD1222 COVID-19 vaccine. Sequencing was performed with immunoSEQ multiplex PCR; in TCRdb, only in-frame clones are kept and a portion is missing. The sample carries fewer than 110,000 clones, around 92% recorded once. The sample in question was peripheral blood, obtained on day 0 of AZD1222 vaccination. The receptors stem from an adult in good health. Both conserved end residues are part of each CDR3. D genes are given only for firm matches. The size of a clone is reported for some rows only, either as once, few or many, or as a class for expanded clones.

D: NA
J: TRBJ2-2
V: TRBV6-5
size: NA
DNA: TGTGCCAGCAGTTTCGGGAGTAAGGGGGAGCTGTTTTTT
CDR3: CASSFGSKGELFF

D: NA
J: TRBJ2-1
V: TRBV24-1
size: NA
DNA: TGTGCCACCAGTGACCCCCGTCGGGTTATCAATGAGCAGTTCTTC
CDR3: CATSDPRRVINEQFF

D: NA
J: TRBJ1-6
V: TRBV7-8
size: NA
DNA: TGTGCCAGCAGCTTAGATAATTCACCCCTCCACTTT
CDR3: CASSLDNSPLHF

D: NA
J: TRBJ2-7
V: TRBV4-2
size: NA
DNA: TGTGCCAGCAGCCAAGAGGTTAGAAACTTCGAGCAGTACTTC
CDR3: CASSQEVRNFEQYF

D: TRBD1
J: TRBJ2-7
V: TRBV9
size: few
DNA: TGTGCCAGCAGCGTAGAATGGACGAGGGGGCACGAGCAGTACTTC
CDR3: CASSVEWTRGHEQYF

D: NA
J: TRBJ2-7
V: TRBV5-1
size: NA
DNA: TGCGCCAGCAGCTTGCGGGACTCCTACGAGCAGTACTTC
CDR3: CASSLRDSYEQYF

D: TRBD1
J: TRBJ1-2
V: TRBV3-1/TRBV3-2
size: NA
DNA: TGTGCCAGCACCCCCCGGGACAGGGTAAAAGGCTACACCTTC
CDR3: CASTPRDRVKGYTF

D: NA
J: TRBJ1-1
V: TRBV2
size: NA
DNA: TGTGCCAGCAGTGTGGAGTATGCAACTGAAGCTTTCTTT
CDR3: CASSVEYATEAFF

D: TRBD2
J: TRBJ2-3
V: TRBV19
size: NA
DNA: TGTGCCAGTAGTATAGGGGGACTAGCACTCCATTTT
CDR3: CASSIGGLALHF

D: NA
J: TRBJ2-1
V: TRBV30
size: NA
DNA: TGTGCCTGGAGTCTGGGAACGAGAATCTCCTACAATGAGCAGTTCTTC
CDR3: CAWSLGTRISYNEQFF

D: TRBD1
J: TRBJ1-2
V: TRBV30
size: once
DNA: TGTGCCTGGGTCCGACAGGGGAGAGGAGGCTACACCTTC
CDR3: CAWVRQGRGGYTF

D: NA
J: TRBJ2-7
V: TRBV15
size: NA
DNA: TGTGCCACCAGCAGAGCAAGCGGGCTGAGCTCCTACGAGCAGTACTTC
CDR3: CATSRASGLSSYEQYF

D: NA
J: TRBJ1-4
V: TRBV21-1
size: NA
DNA: TGTGCCAGCAGGGGGCGGATGAGGGCGCGTGAAAAACTGTTTTTT
CDR3: CASRGRMRAREKLFF